The rows below give T cell receptor beta chains drawn from one sample of a study of radiotherapy plus CTLA-4 blockade in lung cancer. The protocol was immunoSEQ multiplex PCR, while the TCRdb copy is restricted to in-frame clones and leaves out a portion. Counted here are 85,000 to 100,000 clones, around 72% occurring once; the ten biggest clones make up roughly an eighth. The sample in question was peripheral blood, obtained from a patient treated with radiotherapy plus ipilimumab. These receptors all stem from a human donor with non-small cell lung cancer that progressed on radiotherapy plus ipilimumab. Each CDR3 is given with its conserved first and last residue. Fields, in order: V gene, J gene, CDR3 protein.

TRBV7-8,TRBJ2-1,CASSRNSGGVYNEQFF
TRBV2,TRBJ2-7,CASSVVGGSYEQYF
TRBV7-6,TRBJ2-3,CASSLKVSDTQYF
TRBV2,TRBJ1-5,CASTPGGGQPQHF
TRBV6-6,TRBJ2-3,CASIEGVLYTDTQYF
TRBV2,TRBJ2-1,CASSESRVSGRWEYNEQFF
TRBV15,TRBJ1-5,CATSGGTGGNQPQHF
TRBV18,TRBJ2-6,CASSLDSGANVLTF
TRBV18,TRBJ2-7,CASSPPGLAYEQYF
TRBV7-9,TRBJ2-3,CASSLGGTSGGTDTQYF
TRBV30,TRBJ1-3,CAWSQGATGNTIYF
TRBV2,TRBJ2-1,CASSERRSSYNEQFF
TRBV27,TRBJ1-1,CASSLGGSEAFF
TRBV19,TRBJ2-3,CASPTQDRTFTDTQYF
TRBV5-1,TRBJ1-3,CASSSQGASGNTIYF
TRBV9,TRBJ2-2,CASSVDLQDTGELFF
TRBV7-9,TRBJ1-4,CASSPTGSKVPKLFF
TRBV5-4,TRBJ2-7,CASSLGVAGGLPYEQYF
TRBV5-4,TRBJ2-1,CASSPSSGRNEQFF
TRBV6-5,TRBJ1-1,CASSATGGGTEAFF
TRBV6-6,TRBJ1-2,CASSYSRQAYGYTF
TRBV27,TRBJ1-5,CASKAGDQPQHF
TRBV5-1,TRBJ1-2,CASSSNSQGAIGYTF
TRBV28,TRBJ1-5,CASSTGQDQPQHF
TRBV27,TRBJ1-5,CASSPGTLGDQPQHF
TRBV4-2,TRBJ2-5,CASSQEVEGETQYF
TRBV30,TRBJ1-5,CAWSVQSGAQPQHF
TRBV6-1,TRBJ2-1,CASRQGMGEQFF
TRBV18,TRBJ2-1,CASSPPGDRVVNEQFF
TRBV5-4,TRBJ2-7,CASGQGGPYEQYF
TRBV27,TRBJ2-2,CASSFRGTSGSAYTGELFF
TRBV5-4,TRBJ1-2,CASSPPPGANYGYTF
TRBV9,TRBJ2-7,CASSPDRGGAYEQYF
TRBV10-3,TRBJ1-2,CAISESQGSYGYTF
TRBV27,TRBJ2-2,CASRTSGTGYAGELFF
TRBV23-1,TRBJ1-4,CASSLGGVRVHSCEKLFF
TRBV9,TRBJ1-6,CASSVVGNSPLHF
TRBV4-2,TRBJ2-7,CASSQEWSQGGYEQYF
TRBV7-2,TRBJ2-1,CASSSVNRPYNEQFF
TRBV5-6,TRBJ2-7,CASSPYQSGSIYEQYF
TRBV6-1,TRBJ2-7,CASSMTGGTYEQYF
TRBV27,TRBJ2-7,CASTTWSSGGYEQYF
TRBV11-1,TRBJ1-1,CASSLVGPVNTEAFF
TRBV27,TRBJ2-2,CASRGADTGELFF
TRBV6-5,TRBJ2-7,CASSPSGGDSYEQYF
TRBV4-1,TRBJ1-4,CASREQGNEKLFF
TRBV21-1,TRBJ1-2,CASSKAIRTARFYGYTF
TRBV6-5,TRBJ2-7,CASSYWHSPSYEQYF
TRBV29-1,TRBJ2-5,CSVAPTGTGGGETQYF
TRBV9,TRBJ2-5,CASSVDGTRQETQYF
TRBV7-9,TRBJ1-2,CASSLGGANYGYTF
TRBV4-2,TRBJ1-5,CASSQEPDRANQPQHF
TRBV6-6,TRBJ2-1,CASSMGLRGPYNEQFF